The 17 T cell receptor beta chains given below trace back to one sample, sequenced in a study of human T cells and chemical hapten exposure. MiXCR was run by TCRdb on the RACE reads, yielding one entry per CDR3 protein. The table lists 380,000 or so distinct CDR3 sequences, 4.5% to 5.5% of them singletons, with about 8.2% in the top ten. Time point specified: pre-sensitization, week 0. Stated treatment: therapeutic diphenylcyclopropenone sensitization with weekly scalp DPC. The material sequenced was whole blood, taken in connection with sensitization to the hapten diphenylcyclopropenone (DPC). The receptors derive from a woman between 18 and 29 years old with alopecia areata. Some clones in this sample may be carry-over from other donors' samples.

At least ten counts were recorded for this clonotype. CDR3 coding DNA: TGTGCCAGCAGTTACAACAGGGGAAATTCACCCCTCCACTTT. Translation gives CASSYNRGNSPLHF. The chain combines TRBV6-5 with TRBJ1-6, with 7 nucleotides matching TRBD1. Germline values: CDR1 MNHEY, CDR2 SVGAGI. This CDR3 spans 14 amino acids. With V trimmed by 2 bases and J by 7 bases, 2 bases remained unmatched.

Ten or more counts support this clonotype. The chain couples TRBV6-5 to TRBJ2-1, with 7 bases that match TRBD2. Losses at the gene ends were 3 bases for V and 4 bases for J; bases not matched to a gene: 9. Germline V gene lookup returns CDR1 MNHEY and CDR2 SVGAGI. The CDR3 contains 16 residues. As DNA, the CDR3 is TGTGCCAGCAGTTATCACCGAGCCGGGGGGTACAATGAGCAGTTCTTC. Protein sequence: CASSYHRAGGYNEQFF.

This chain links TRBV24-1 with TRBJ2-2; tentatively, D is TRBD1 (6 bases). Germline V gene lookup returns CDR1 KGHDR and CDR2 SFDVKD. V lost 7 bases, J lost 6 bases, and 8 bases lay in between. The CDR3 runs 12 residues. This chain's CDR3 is CATSYRAGELFF. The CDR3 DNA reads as TGTGCCACCAGCTACAGGGCCGGGGAGCTGTTTTTT.

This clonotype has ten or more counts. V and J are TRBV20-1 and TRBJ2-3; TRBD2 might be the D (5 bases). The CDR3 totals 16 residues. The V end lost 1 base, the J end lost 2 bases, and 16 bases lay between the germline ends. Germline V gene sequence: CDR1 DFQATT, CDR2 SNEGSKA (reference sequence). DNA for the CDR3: TGCAGTGCTAGAGGGTCGCACCGGGGTTCCACAGATACGCAGTATTTT. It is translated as CSARGSHRGSTDTQYF.

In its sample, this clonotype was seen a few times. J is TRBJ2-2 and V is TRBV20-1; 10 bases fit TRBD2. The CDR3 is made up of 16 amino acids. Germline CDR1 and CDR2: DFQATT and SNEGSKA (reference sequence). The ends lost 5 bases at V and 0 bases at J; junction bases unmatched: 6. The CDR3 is CSADTSGASNTGELFF. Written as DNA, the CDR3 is TGCAGTGCTGATACTAGCGGGGCCTCGAACACCGGGGAGCTGTTTTTT.

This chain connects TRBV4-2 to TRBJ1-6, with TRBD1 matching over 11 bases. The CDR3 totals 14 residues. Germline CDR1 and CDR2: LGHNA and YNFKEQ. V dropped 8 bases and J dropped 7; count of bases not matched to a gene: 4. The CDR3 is CASGQGAQNSPLHF. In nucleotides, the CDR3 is TGTGCCAGCGGACAGGGGGCGCAAAATTCACCCCTCCACTTT.

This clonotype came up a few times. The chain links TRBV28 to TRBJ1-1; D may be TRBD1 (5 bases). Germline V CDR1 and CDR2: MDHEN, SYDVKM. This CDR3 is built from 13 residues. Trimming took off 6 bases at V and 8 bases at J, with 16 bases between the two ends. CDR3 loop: CASSGTGSLEAFF. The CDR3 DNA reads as TGTGCCAGCAGCGGGACGGGCTCTCTCGAAGCTTTCTTT.

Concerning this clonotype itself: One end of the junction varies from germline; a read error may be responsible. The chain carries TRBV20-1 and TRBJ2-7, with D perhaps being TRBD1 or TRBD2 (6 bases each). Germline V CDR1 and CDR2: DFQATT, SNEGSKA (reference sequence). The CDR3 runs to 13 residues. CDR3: CSARLGGSHEQYF. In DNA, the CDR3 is TGCAGTGCTAGATTGGGGGGCTCCCACGAGCAGTACTTC.

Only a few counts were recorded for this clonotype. CDR3 nucleotide sequence: TGCAGCGCCCAAGGGCTCTCAGGATACTATGGCTACACCTTC. Amino acids: CSAQGLSGYYGYTF. The rearrangement links TRBV29-1 to TRBJ1-2, with D hard to call. Germline V gene sequence: CDR1 SQVTM, CDR2 ANQGSEA. Trimming removed 7 bases from V and 3 bases from J, with 18 bases in between. This CDR3 has 14 amino acids.

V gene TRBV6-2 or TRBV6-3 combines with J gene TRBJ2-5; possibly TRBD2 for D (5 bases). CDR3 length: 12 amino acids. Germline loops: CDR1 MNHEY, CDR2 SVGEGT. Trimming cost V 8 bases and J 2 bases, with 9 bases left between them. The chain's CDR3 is CASFSEQETQYF. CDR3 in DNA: TGTGCCAGCTTTAGCGAGCAAGAGACCCAGTACTTC.

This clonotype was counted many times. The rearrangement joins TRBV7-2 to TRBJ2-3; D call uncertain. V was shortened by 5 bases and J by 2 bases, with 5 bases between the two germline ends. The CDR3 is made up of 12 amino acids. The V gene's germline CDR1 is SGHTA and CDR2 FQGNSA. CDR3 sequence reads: CASSPPTDTQYF. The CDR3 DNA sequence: TGTGCCAGCAGCCCCCCCACAGATACGCAGTATTTT.

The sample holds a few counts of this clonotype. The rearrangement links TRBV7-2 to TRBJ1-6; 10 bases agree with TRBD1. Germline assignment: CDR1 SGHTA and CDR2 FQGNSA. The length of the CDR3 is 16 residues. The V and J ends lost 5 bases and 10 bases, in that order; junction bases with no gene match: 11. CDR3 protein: CASSTRTGGEGSPLHF. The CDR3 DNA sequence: TGTGCCAGCAGCACACGGACAGGGGGGGAGGGATCACCCCTCCACTTT.

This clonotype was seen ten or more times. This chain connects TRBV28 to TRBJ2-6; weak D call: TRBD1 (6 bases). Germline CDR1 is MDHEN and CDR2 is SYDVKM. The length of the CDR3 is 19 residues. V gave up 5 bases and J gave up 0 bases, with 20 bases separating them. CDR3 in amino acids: CASSERGYRFNSGANVLTF. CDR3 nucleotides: TGTGCCAGCAGTGAAAGGGGGTACAGGTTCAACTCTGGGGCCAACGTCCTGACTTTC.

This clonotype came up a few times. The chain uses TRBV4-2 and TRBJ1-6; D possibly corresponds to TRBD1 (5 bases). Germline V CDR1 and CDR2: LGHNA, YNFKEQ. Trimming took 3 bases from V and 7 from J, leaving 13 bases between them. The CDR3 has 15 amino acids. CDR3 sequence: CASSHSEDTNSPLHF. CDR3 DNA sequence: TGTGCCAGCAGCCATAGCGAGGACACAAATTCACCCCTCCACTTT.

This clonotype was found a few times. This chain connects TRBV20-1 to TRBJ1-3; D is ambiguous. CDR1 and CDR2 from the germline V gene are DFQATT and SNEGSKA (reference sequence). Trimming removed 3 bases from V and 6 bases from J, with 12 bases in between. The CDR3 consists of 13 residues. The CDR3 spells CSARPPGINTIYF. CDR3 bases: TGCAGTGCTAGGCCCCCGGGAATAAACACCATATATTTT.

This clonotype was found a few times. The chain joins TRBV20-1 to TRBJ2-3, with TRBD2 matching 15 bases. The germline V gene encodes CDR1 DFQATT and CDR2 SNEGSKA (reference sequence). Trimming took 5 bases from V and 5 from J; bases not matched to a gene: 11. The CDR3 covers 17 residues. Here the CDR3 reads CSADTGTSGGREDTQYF. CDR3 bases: TGCAGTGCTGATACCGGGACTAGCGGGGGGCGTGAAGATACGCAGTATTTT.

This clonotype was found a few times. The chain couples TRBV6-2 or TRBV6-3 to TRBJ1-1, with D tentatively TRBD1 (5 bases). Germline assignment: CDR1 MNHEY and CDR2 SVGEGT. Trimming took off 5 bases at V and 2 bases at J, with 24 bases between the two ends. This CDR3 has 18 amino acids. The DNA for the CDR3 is TGTGCCAGCAGTACCCCTAATTCGTTGAGGGGCAAAAACACTGAAGCTTTCTTT. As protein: CASSTPNSLRGKNTEAFF.